This TCR beta chain originates from a study of blood T cell repertoires in COVID-19. Across the study: Acute-phase and convalescent COVID-19 samples originated in the United States, Italy and Spain. From T cells, B-cell-depleted T cells, or PBMCs came the material, which was cDNA or gDNA.

CDR1 SGHRS and CDR2 YFSETQ come from the germline V gene. The CDR3 has 14 amino acids. Trimming took 1 base from V and 3 from J, leaving 10 bases between them. Per the original methods: Estimation of nucleated cell counts was performed using reference gene primer amplification. The assay was immunoSEQ multiplex PCR, and TCRdb's table has in-frame clones only and misses some. That table supplies the V and J calls and clone size; D and trimming were determined from the DNA. Of around 200,000 clones in the sample, 70% to 90% were seen once. This clonotype was obtained from a man between 65 and 85 years old with active or convalescent COVID-19. Sequenced input: peripheral blood. The chain uses TRBV5-1 and TRBJ1-2; TRBD1 might be the D (6 bases). The CDR3 here is CASSLKGDDYGYTF. CDR3 DNA: TGCGCCAGCAGCTTGAAGGGGGACGACTATGGCTACACCTTC.